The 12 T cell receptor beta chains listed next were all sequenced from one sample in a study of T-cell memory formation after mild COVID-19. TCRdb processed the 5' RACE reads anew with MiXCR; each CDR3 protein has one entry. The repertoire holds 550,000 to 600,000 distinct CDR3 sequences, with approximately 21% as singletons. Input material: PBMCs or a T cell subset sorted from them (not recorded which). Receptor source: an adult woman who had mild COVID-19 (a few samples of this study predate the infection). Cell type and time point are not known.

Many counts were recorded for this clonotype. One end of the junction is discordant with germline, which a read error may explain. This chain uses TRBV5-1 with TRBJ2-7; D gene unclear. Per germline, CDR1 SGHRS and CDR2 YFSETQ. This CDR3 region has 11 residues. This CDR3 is CASSSNYEQYF. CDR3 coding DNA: TGTGCCAGCAGCTCCAACTACGAGCAGTACTTC. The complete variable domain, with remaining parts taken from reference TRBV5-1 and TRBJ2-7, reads KAGVTQTPRYLIKTRGQQVTLSCSPISGHRSVSWYQQTPGQGLQFLFEYFSETQRNKGNFPGRFSGRQFSNSRSEMNVSTLELGDSALYLCASSSNYEQYFGPGTRLTVT.

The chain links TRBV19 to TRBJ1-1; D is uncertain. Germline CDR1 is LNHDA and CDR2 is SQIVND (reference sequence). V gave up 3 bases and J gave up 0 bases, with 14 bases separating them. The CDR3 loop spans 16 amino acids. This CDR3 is CASSIYSAGMNTEAFF. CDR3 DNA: TGTGCCAGTAGTATCTATTCGGCCGGTATGAACACTGAAGCTTTCTTT.

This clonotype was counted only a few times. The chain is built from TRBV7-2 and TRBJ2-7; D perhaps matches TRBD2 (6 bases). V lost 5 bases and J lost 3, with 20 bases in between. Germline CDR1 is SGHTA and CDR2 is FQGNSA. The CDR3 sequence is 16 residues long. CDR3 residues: CASSQERARLNYEQYF. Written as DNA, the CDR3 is TGTGCCAGCAGCCAAGAGCGGGCCCGGCTCAACTACGAGCAGTACTTC. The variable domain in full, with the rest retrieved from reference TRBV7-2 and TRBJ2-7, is GAGVSQSPSNKVTEKGKDVELRCDPISGHTALYWYRQSLGQGLEFLIYFQGNSAPDKSGLPSDRFSAERTGGSVSTLTIQRTQQEDSAVYLCASSQERARLNYEQYFGPGTRLTVT.

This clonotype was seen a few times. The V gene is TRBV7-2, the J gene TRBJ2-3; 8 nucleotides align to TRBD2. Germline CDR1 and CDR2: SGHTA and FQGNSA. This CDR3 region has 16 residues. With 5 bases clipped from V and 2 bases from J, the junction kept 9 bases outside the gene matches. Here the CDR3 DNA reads TGTGCCAGCAGCCAGGGTGCAGCGGGAGCCACAGATACGCAGTATTTT. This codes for CASSQGAAGATDTQYF. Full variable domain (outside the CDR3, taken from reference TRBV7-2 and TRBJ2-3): GAGVSQSPSNKVTEKGKDVELRCDPISGHTALYWYRQSLGQGLEFLIYFQGNSAPDKSGLPSDRFSAERTGGSVSTLTIQRTQQEDSAVYLCASSQGAAGATDTQYFGPGTRLTVL.

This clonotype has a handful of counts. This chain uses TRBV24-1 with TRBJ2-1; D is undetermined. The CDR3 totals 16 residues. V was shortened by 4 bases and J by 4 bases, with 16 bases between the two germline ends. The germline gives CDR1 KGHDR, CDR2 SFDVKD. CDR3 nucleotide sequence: TGTGCCACCAGTGACAGCTCTGGTGGCACATACAATGAGCAGTTCTTC. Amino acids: CATSDSSGGTYNEQFF.

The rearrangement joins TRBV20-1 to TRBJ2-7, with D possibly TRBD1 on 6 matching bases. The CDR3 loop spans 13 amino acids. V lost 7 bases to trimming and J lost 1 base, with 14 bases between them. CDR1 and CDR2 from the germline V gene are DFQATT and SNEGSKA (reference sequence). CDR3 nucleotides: TGCAGTGTCATAACAGGGTCGTCCTACGAGCAGTACTTC. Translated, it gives CSVITGSSYEQYF.

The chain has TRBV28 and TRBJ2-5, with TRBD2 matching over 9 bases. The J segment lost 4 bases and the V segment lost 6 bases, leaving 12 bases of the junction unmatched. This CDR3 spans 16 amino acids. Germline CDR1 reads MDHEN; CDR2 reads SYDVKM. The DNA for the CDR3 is TGTGCCAGCAGCTACGCGGGAGGGCCTATCCGAGAGACCCAGTACTTC. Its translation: CASSYAGGPIRETQYF.

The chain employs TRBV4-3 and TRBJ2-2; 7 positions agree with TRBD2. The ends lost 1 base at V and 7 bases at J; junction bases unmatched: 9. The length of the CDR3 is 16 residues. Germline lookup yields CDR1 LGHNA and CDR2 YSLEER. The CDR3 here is CASSQAGPSGGGELFF. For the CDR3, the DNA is TGCGCCAGCAGCCAAGCAGGGCCCTCGGGGGGCGGGGAGCTGTTTTTT.

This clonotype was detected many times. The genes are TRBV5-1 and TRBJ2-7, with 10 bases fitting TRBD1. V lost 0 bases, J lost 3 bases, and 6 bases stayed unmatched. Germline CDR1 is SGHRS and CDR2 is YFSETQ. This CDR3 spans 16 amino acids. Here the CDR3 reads CASSLAVGTGDYEQYF. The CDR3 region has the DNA TGCGCCAGCAGCTTGGCGGTAGGGACAGGGGACTACGAGCAGTACTTC.

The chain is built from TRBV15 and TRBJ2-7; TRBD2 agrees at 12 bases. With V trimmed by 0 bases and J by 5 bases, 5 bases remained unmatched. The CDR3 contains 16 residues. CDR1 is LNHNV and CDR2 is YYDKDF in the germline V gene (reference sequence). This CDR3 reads CATSRDVSSGRDEQYF. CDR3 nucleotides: TGTGCCACCAGCAGAGATGTGTCTAGCGGGAGGGACGAGCAGTACTTC.

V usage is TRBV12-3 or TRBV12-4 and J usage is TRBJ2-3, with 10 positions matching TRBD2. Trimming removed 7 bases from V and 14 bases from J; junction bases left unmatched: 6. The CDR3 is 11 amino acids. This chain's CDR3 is CASTLAGVAYF. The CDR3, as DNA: TGTGCCAGCACCCTAGCGGGGGTGGCGTATTTT.

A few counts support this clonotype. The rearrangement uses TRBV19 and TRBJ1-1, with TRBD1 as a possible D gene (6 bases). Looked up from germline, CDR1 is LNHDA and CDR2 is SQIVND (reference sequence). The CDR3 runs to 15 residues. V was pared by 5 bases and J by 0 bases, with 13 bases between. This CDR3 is CASSPPTGMNTEAFF. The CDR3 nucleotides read TGTGCCAGTAGTCCCCCGACAGGTATGAACACTGAAGCTTTCTTT.